This is a list of T cell receptor beta chains from one sample in a study of T-cell reconstitution after alpha-beta-depleted transplantation in children. TCRdb reprocessed the PCR reads with MiXCR, giving one entry per CDR3 protein. Here the sample spans around 960,000 distinct CDR3 sequences, about 29% being singletons. This specimen consisted of PBMCs, mostly from graft donor cells, obtained 360 days after TCRalphabeta/CD19-depleted stem cell transplant. The receptors stem from a boy less than two years old who had a stem cell transplant for SCID, so the T cells may come from the graft donor. The CDR3 runs from the conserved cysteine through the conserved F or W. The D gene is left open where the match is weak.

D gene: -; J gene: TRBJ2-2; V gene: TRBV12-3/TRBV12-4; CDR3 protein: CASSPYGGRGTGELFF
D gene: -; J gene: TRBJ2-3; V gene: TRBV20-1; CDR3 protein: CSARTVTDTQYF
D gene: TRBD2; J gene: TRBJ2-1; V gene: TRBV12-3/TRBV12-4; CDR3 protein: CASSLSSGGPNEQFF
D gene: TRBD1; J gene: TRBJ1-1; V gene: TRBV5-1; CDR3 protein: CASSGTGIETEAFF
D gene: TRBD1; J gene: TRBJ2-5; V gene: TRBV10-1; CDR3 protein: CASSPDRGHGTQYF
D gene: TRBD1; J gene: TRBJ2-1; V gene: TRBV29-1; CDR3 protein: CSVEDRRTGVGWEQFF
D gene: TRBD1; J gene: TRBJ2-1; V gene: TRBV6-5; CDR3 protein: CASSYSGQGSTEQFF
D gene: -; J gene: TRBJ1-2; V gene: TRBV5-1; CDR3 protein: CASSATSDYGYTF
D gene: -; J gene: TRBJ1-5; V gene: TRBV28; CDR3 protein: CASSRIRVGNQPQHF
D gene: TRBD1; J gene: TRBJ1-1; V gene: TRBV4-2; CDR3 protein: CASSPDRGGRGDTEAFF
D gene: -; J gene: TRBJ2-7; V gene: TRBV5-1; CDR3 protein: CASSAGQSSYEQYF
D gene: -; J gene: TRBJ2-7; V gene: TRBV7-2; CDR3 protein: CASSLVPGYEQYF
D gene: -; J gene: TRBJ2-3; V gene: TRBV4-3; CDR3 protein: CASSQEASSVPQSSRDTQYF
D gene: -; J gene: TRBJ2-1; V gene: TRBV3-1; CDR3 protein: CASSQVPYNEQFF
D gene: -; J gene: TRBJ1-6; V gene: TRBV5-6; CDR3 protein: CASSSLRLEGDSPLHF
D gene: -; J gene: TRBJ1-4; V gene: TRBV27; CDR3 protein: CASSLGEQGEKLFF
D gene: -; J gene: TRBJ2-1; V gene: TRBV20-1; CDR3 protein: CSAPSGSNEQFF
D gene: -; J gene: TRBJ1-1; V gene: TRBV5-1; CDR3 protein: CASSLVGARVGAFF
D gene: TRBD2; J gene: TRBJ2-1; V gene: TRBV29-1; CDR3 protein: CSVWGRTSGGNSYNEQFF
D gene: -; J gene: TRBJ1-1; V gene: TRBV20-1; CDR3 protein: CSTRRTRNTEAFF
D gene: -; J gene: TRBJ1-5; V gene: TRBV12-3/TRBV12-4; CDR3 protein: CASSLYRVGQPQHF
D gene: -; J gene: TRBJ2-4; V gene: TRBV2; CDR3 protein: CASMTRQTSGIQYF
D gene: -; J gene: TRBJ2-7; V gene: TRBV29-1; CDR3 protein: CSVLPRKAQEQYF
D gene: TRBD2; J gene: TRBJ2-7; V gene: TRBV4-3; CDR3 protein: CASSQGRTSGYEQYF
D gene: -; J gene: TRBJ2-2; V gene: TRBV5-1; CDR3 protein: CASSLEFIPIRGPGYAGELFF
D gene: TRBD2; J gene: TRBJ2-7; V gene: TRBV20-1; CDR3 protein: CSASRGGLYF
D gene: TRBD1; J gene: TRBJ1-5; V gene: TRBV7-8; CDR3 protein: CASSSRTGKGLNQPQHF
D gene: -; J gene: TRBJ1-3; V gene: TRBV12-3/TRBV12-4; CDR3 protein: CASGILSGNTIYF